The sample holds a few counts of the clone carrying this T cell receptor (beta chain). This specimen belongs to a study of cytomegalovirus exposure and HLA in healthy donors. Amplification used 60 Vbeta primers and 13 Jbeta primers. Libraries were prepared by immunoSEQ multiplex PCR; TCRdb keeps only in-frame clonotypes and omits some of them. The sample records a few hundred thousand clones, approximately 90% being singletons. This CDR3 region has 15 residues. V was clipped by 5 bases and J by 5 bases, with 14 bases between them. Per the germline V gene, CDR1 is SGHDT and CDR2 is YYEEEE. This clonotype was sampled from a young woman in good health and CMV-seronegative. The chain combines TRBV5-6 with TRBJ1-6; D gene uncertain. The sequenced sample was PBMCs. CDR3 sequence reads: CASRHYNLHNSPLHF. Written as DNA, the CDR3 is TGTGCCAGCAGACACTACAATTTGCATAATTCACCCCTCCACTTT.